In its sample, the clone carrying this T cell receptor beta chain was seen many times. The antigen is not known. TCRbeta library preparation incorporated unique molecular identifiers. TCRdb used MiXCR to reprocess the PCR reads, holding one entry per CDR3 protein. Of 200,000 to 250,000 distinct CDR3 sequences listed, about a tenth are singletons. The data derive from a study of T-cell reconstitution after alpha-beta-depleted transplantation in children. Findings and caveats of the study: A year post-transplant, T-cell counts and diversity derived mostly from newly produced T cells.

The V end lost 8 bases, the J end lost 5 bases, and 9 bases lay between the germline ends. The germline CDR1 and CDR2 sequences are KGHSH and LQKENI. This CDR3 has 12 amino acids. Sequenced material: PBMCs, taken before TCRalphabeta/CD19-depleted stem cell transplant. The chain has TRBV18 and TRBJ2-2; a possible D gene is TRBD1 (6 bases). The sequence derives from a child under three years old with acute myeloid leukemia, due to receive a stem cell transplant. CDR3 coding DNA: TGTGCCAGCCACAGGGAAACCGGGGAGCTGTTTTTT. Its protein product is CASHRETGELFF.